This T cell receptor (beta chain) was documented in a study of T cell responses to AZD1222 COVID-19 vaccine. Broader study findings: Unmutated regions of variants are reportedly targeted by nearly half of spike-specific TCRs.

Concerning this clone itself: Antigen specificity is unknown.

Measured with immunoSEQ multiplex PCR; TCRdb has only the in-frame clones, and not every one. The sample records about 150,000 clones, about nine tenths being singletons. With 8 bases clipped from V and 8 bases from J, the junction kept 6 bases outside the gene matches. This CDR3 is 13 amino acids long. The receptor comes from an adult in good health. The rearrangement links TRBV12-3 or TRBV12-4 to TRBJ2-1; TRBD2 matches at 10 bases. The sequencing here drew on peripheral blood, taken on day 0 of AZD1222 vaccination. This chain's CDR3 is CASRLAGVYEQFF. CDR3 DNA: TGTGCCAGCCGCCTAGCGGGAGTTTATGAGCAGTTCTTC.